Listed below are T cell receptor beta chains from one sample, sequenced in a study of blood T cell repertoires in COVID-19. Clones were read by immunoSEQ multiplex PCR, and TCRdb kept only the in-frame ones, dropping some. Of about 480,000 clones listed, 85% to 90% are singletons. The specimen sequenced was peripheral blood. These receptor sequences come from a woman aged 45 to 65 with COVID-19, enrolled during active disease. Both conserved end residues are part of each CDR3. A D gene is named only where the DNA matches it firmly. A row's size may be missing; if present it is once, few, many or a size class.

d_gene: TRBD1; v_gene: TRBV5-6; len: 15; j_gene: TRBJ2-3; abundance: once; CDR3aa: CASSLWTGRADTQYF; CDR3nt: TGTGCCAGCAGCCTCTGGACAGGTCGAGCAGATACGCAGTATTTT
d_gene: -; v_gene: TRBV15; len: 15; j_gene: TRBJ2-7; abundance: -; CDR3aa: CATSRDRGSSYEQYF; CDR3nt: TGTGCCACCAGCAGAGATAGGGGATCCTCCTACGAGCAGTACTTC
d_gene: -; v_gene: TRBV3-1/TRBV3-2; len: 16; j_gene: TRBJ1-2; abundance: -; CDR3aa: CASSHMSLQADSGYTF; CDR3nt: TGTGCCAGCAGCCATATGTCCCTGCAAGCGGATTCTGGCTACACCTTC
d_gene: -; v_gene: TRBV9; len: 14; j_gene: TRBJ2-3; abundance: -; CDR3aa: CASSVQATTDTQYF; CDR3nt: TGTGCCAGCAGCGTACAAGCGACTACAGATACGCAGTATTTT
d_gene: TRBD2; v_gene: TRBV18; len: 14; j_gene: TRBJ2-1; abundance: -; CDR3aa: CASSPSGGANEQFF; CDR3nt: TGTGCCAGCTCACCCAGCGGGGGGGCCAATGAGCAGTTCTTC
d_gene: -; v_gene: TRBV18; len: 13; j_gene: TRBJ1-1; abundance: -; CDR3aa: CASSPDSYTEAFF; CDR3nt: TGTGCCAGCTCACCGGACAGCTACACTGAAGCTTTCTTT
d_gene: TRBD2; v_gene: TRBV5-1; len: 19; j_gene: TRBJ2-1; abundance: -; CDR3aa: CASSVEGLAGGLSYNEQFF; CDR3nt: TGCGCCAGCAGCGTCGAGGGACTAGCGGGGGGTCTATCCTACAATGAGCAGTTCTTC
d_gene: -; v_gene: TRBV5-6; len: 15; j_gene: TRBJ1-1; abundance: -; CDR3aa: CASSSRQEVDTEAFF; CDR3nt: TGTGCCAGCAGCTCCCGACAGGAAGTCGATACTGAAGCTTTCTTT
d_gene: -; v_gene: TRBV10-1; len: 13; j_gene: TRBJ1-2; abundance: -; CDR3aa: CASSSQGTHGYTF; CDR3nt: TGCGCCAGCAGTTCACAGGGCACCCATGGCTACACCTTC
d_gene: -; v_gene: TRBV25-1; len: 14; j_gene: TRBJ1-3; abundance: -; CDR3aa: CASRDGSSGNTIYF; CDR3nt: TGTGCCAGCCGGGACGGGAGCTCTGGAAACACCATATATTTT
d_gene: -; v_gene: TRBV30; len: 14; j_gene: TRBJ2-7; abundance: -; CDR3aa: CAWSLLETSGEQYF; CDR3nt: TGTGCCTGGAGTCTTCTTGAGACCTCAGGGGAGCAGTACTTC
d_gene: -; v_gene: TRBV2; len: 13; j_gene: TRBJ1-5; abundance: -; CDR3aa: CASSPDSHQPQHF; CDR3nt: TGTGCCAGCAGTCCCGACAGTCATCAGCCCCAGCATTTT
d_gene: TRBD2; v_gene: TRBV11-2; len: 17; j_gene: TRBJ2-1; abundance: -; CDR3aa: CASSPFFSGDLGNEQFF; CDR3nt: TGTGCCAGCAGCCCCTTTTTTAGCGGGGATCTGGGCAATGAGCAGTTCTTC
d_gene: TRBD1; v_gene: TRBV28; len: 17; j_gene: TRBJ2-2; abundance: -; CDR3aa: CASSLNLVGQASGELFF; CDR3nt: TGTGCCAGCAGTTTAAATCTCGTGGGACAGGCAAGCGGGGAGCTGTTTTTT
d_gene: TRBD1; v_gene: TRBV30; len: 14; j_gene: TRBJ2-2; abundance: -; CDR3aa: CASPGTGNTGELFF; CDR3nt: TGTGCCTCACCGGGGACAGGGAACACCGGGGAGCTGTTTTTT
d_gene: TRBD1; v_gene: TRBV10-3; len: 13; j_gene: TRBJ2-5; abundance: once; CDR3aa: CAISSGTGRDQYF; CDR3nt: TGTGCCATCAGTTCGGGGACAGGGAGGGACCAGTACTTC
d_gene: TRBD2; v_gene: TRBV29-1; len: 12; j_gene: TRBJ2-7; abundance: -; CDR3aa: CSVEGEGREQYF; CDR3nt: TGCAGCGTTGAGGGGGAGGGGCGGGAGCAGTACTTC
d_gene: TRBD1; v_gene: TRBV19; len: 16; j_gene: TRBJ1-5; abundance: few; CDR3aa: CASRFQGAQSNQPQHF; CDR3nt: TGTGCCAGTAGATTTCAGGGGGCACAAAGCAATCAGCCCCAGCATTTT
d_gene: -; v_gene: TRBV6-1; len: 10; j_gene: TRBJ1-2; abundance: -; CDR3aa: CASSEVRYTF; CDR3nt: TGTGCCAGCAGTGAAGTACGGTACACCTTC
d_gene: -; v_gene: TRBV5-6; len: 14; j_gene: TRBJ1-2; abundance: -; CDR3aa: CASSLAQAYYGYTF; CDR3nt: TGTGCCAGCAGCTTGGCACAGGCGTACTATGGCTACACCTTC
d_gene: TRBD1; v_gene: TRBV19; len: 13; j_gene: TRBJ1-1; abundance: few; CDR3aa: CASQDRGRTEAFF; CDR3nt: TGTGCCAGTCAGGACAGGGGAAGGACTGAAGCTTTCTTT
d_gene: -; v_gene: TRBV10-1; len: 13; j_gene: TRBJ2-7; abundance: -; CDR3aa: CATGPGSSYEQYF; CDR3nt: TGCGCCACCGGGCCGGGAAGCTCCTACGAGCAGTACTTC
d_gene: TRBD2; v_gene: TRBV4-1; len: 15; j_gene: TRBJ2-5; abundance: -; CDR3aa: CASSLQAGVQETQYF; CDR3nt: TGCGCCAGCAGCCTCCAGGCGGGGGTCCAAGAGACCCAGTACTTC
d_gene: -; v_gene: TRBV28; len: 16; j_gene: TRBJ2-7; abundance: -; CDR3aa: CASSQRPPGLGYEQYF; CDR3nt: TGTGCCAGCAGTCAGCGCCCCCCGGGACTCGGCTACGAGCAGTACTTC
d_gene: -; v_gene: TRBV5-1; len: 15; j_gene: TRBJ2-5; abundance: -; CDR3aa: CASSLAAGLQETQYF; CDR3nt: TGCGCCAGCAGCTTGGCCGCAGGCCTCCAAGAGACCCAGTACTTC